Each of the 29 T cell receptor beta chains below was sequenced from the same sample in a study of blood T cell repertoires in COVID-19. Sequencing used immunoSEQ multiplex PCR; TCRdb keeps in-frame clones, though not all of them. The repertoire includes 100,000 to 150,000 clones, 85% to 90% of them detected once, and about 1.5% sits in the top ten. Sequencing was performed on peripheral blood. These receptors all come from a human donor in a cohort sampled during active COVID-19.

V is TRBV5-6 and J is TRBJ2-1, with 7 bases matching TRBD2. CDR3 size: 15 residues. The V segment lost 3 bases and the J segment 8 bases; nucleotides outside the gene matches: 11. Germline CDR1 and CDR2: SGHDT and YYEEEE. The CDR3: CASSYGLEVGDEQFF. The DNA of the CDR3 is TGTGCCAGCAGCTACGGACTAGAAGTTGGGGATGAGCAGTTCTTC.

The chain employs TRBV5-1 and TRBJ2-5; 12 nucleotides line up with TRBD1. The CDR3 length is 16 residues. The germline V gene encodes CDR1 SGHRS and CDR2 YFSETQ. Unmatched junction bases numbered 6, after V lost 1 base and J lost 5 bases. Here the CDR3 DNA reads TGCGCCAGCAGCTTGACCGGGACAGGGGGCTTGGAGACCCAGTACTTC. Translation gives CASSLTGTGGLETQYF.

The chain couples TRBV9 to TRBJ2-2; possible D gene TRBD2, 7 bases. The CDR3 sequence is 15 residues long. Trimming pared 4 bases from V and 4 bases from J, leaving 14 bases between. Germline V gives CDR1 SGDLS, CDR2 YYNGEE. CDR3 sequence reads: CASSTEGGATGELFF. The CDR3 nucleotides read TGTGCCAGCAGCACAGAGGGGGGGGCCACCGGGGAGCTGTTTTTT. The entire variable domain, with the rest obtained from reference TRBV9 and TRBJ2-2, is as follows: DSGVTQTPKHLITATGQRVTLRCSPRSGDLSVYWYQQSLDQGLQFLIQYYNGEERAKGNILERFSAQQFPDLHSELNLSSLELGDSALYFCASSTEGGATGELFFGEGSRLTVL.

The CDR3 is CASSPVASALGELFF. The CDR3 DNA is TGTGCCAGCTCACCAGTGGCTAGTGCTCTCGGGGAGCTGTTTTTT. The V and J genes are TRBV18 and TRBJ2-2; D remains unclear. From germline, CDR1 is KGHSH and CDR2 LQKENI. Trimming took off 2 bases at V and 7 bases at J, with 14 bases between the two ends. This CDR3 contains 15 residues.

V gene TRBV5-1 combines with J gene TRBJ2-3; 8 bases are a match to TRBD1. The CDR3 covers 14 residues. V was clipped by 2 bases and J by 4 bases; unmatched bases: 3. The germline CDR1 and CDR2 sequences are SGHRS and YFSETQ. The CDR3 here is CASSFGQGPDTQYF. The CDR3 DNA follows: TGCGCCAGCAGCTTTGGACAGGGCCCAGATACGCAGTATTTT.

V usage is TRBV27 and J usage is TRBJ1-6; tentatively, D is TRBD1 (5 bases). Germline V gives CDR1 MNHEY, CDR2 SMNVEV (reference sequence). The CDR3 length is 14 residues. V dropped 7 bases and J dropped 10 bases, with 17 bases sitting between them. CDR3 region: CASTFWGTYSPLHF. CDR3 in DNA: TGTGCCAGCACGTTCTGGGGCACTTACTCACCCCTCCACTTT.

This chain links TRBV5-1 with TRBJ2-2; 13 nucleotides agree with TRBD2. This CDR3 has 15 amino acids. In germline, CDR1 is SGHRS, CDR2 YFSETQ. V lost 4 bases to trimming and J lost 9 bases; unmatched junction nucleotides: 6. This CDR3 reads CASSPGLAGERELFF. DNA of the CDR3: TGCGCCAGCAGCCCAGGACTAGCGGGGGAGAGGGAGCTGTTTTTT.

The chain recombines TRBV27 with TRBJ2-3; 10 bases line up with TRBD1. Trimming removed 2 bases from V and 4 bases from J; junction bases left unmatched: 6. CDR1 is MNHEY and CDR2 is SMNVEV in the germline V gene (reference sequence). The CDR3 length is 16 residues. This chain's CDR3 is CASSLSGTGVPDTQYF. For the CDR3, the DNA is TGTGCCAGCAGTTTAAGCGGGACAGGGGTACCAGATACGCAGTATTTT.

This clone was seen more than once but under ten times. The rearrangement links TRBV6-5 to TRBJ2-7; 8 nucleotides agree with TRBD1. The CDR3 is made up of 15 amino acids. CDR1 is MNHEY, CDR2 SVGAGI, per germline. Trimming cost V 0 bases and J 3 bases; bases outside gene matches: 4. This CDR3 is CASSYSTGQGYEQYF. The CDR3 DNA follows: TGTGCCAGCAGTTACTCCACCGGACAGGGCTACGAGCAGTACTTC.

The genes are TRBV25-1 and TRBJ2-1; maybe TRBD2 (6 bases). The germline gives CDR1 MGHDK, CDR2 SYGVNS. V lost 0 bases to trimming and J lost 0 bases, with 12 bases between them. The CDR3 runs 17 residues. The CDR3 nucleotides read TGTGCCAGCAGTGAATATTGGACTAAAAGCTCCTACAATGAGCAGTTCTTC. Translated: CASSEYWTKSSYNEQFF.

The chain recombines TRBV28 with TRBJ2-3; the D is unclear. Trimming removed 4 bases at V and 2 bases at J, with 7 bases between. This CDR3 region has 13 residues. Per the germline V gene, CDR1 is MDHEN and CDR2 is SYDVKM. The CDR3: CASSSYNTDTQYF. The CDR3 DNA is TGTGCCAGCAGTTCTTATAACACAGATACGCAGTATTTT.

The rearrangement joins TRBV5-4 to TRBJ1-1; TRBD1 is a possible D gene (6 bases). The CDR3 is made up of 16 amino acids. The germline V gene encodes CDR1 SGHNT and CDR2 YYREEE (reference sequence). Trimming removed 5 bases from V and 4 bases from J, with 21 bases in between. In DNA form, the CDR3 reads TGTGCCAGCAGACCAACCACAGGGAAAGGTTCCACTGAAGCTTTCTTT. Its protein product is CASRPTTGKGSTEAFF.

The chain employs TRBV7-8 and TRBJ1-5, with D perhaps TRBD1 (6 bases). Looked up from germline, CDR1 is SGHVS and CDR2 is FQNEAQ. The V end lost 3 bases, the J end lost 5 bases, and 23 bases lay between the germline ends. CDR3 size: 18 residues. In nucleotides, the CDR3 is TGTGCCAGCAGCTTTTCCCCGGCGGGGGGCGCGGTCGATCAGCCCCAGCATTTT. Protein product: CASSFSPAGGAVDQPQHF.

The chain recombines TRBV18 with TRBJ1-6; TRBD1 is a possible D gene (6 bases). The CDR3 is 17 residues long. Between the trimmed V and J ends, which lost 5 bases and 0 bases, there was a span of 14 bases. The germline CDR1 and CDR2 sequences are KGHSH and LQKENI. CDR3 nucleotides: TGTGCCAGCTCATCGTACAGGGCAAGCTCCTATAATTCACCCCTCCACTTT. Its protein is CASSSYRASSYNSPLHF.

The chain has TRBV7-8 and TRBJ2-7, with 7 nucleotides matching TRBD2. Germline values: CDR1 SGHVS, CDR2 FQNEAQ. Trimming took 5 bases from V and 6 from J; bases not matched to a gene: 13. There are 15 residues in the CDR3. This CDR3 is CASSPGWEGLIEQYF. The CDR3, as DNA: TGTGCCAGCAGCCCGGGGTGGGAGGGATTGATCGAGCAGTACTTC.

The chain links TRBV9 to TRBJ2-7, with 12 bases fitting TRBD1. The germline V gene has CDR1 SGDLS and CDR2 YYNGEE. Trimming cost V 7 bases and J 7 bases; bases outside gene matches: 9. The CDR3 contains 14 residues. The CDR3 DNA follows: TGTGCCAGCGGACCGGGACAGGGGGCGCGGGAGCAGTACTTC. Translating gives CASGPGQGAREQYF.

J is TRBJ1-5 and V is TRBV28; 9 bases match TRBD1. The J segment lost 3 bases and the V segment lost 5 bases, leaving 5 bases of the junction unmatched. This CDR3 is 15 amino acids long. Germline lookup yields CDR1 MDHEN and CDR2 SYDVKM. The CDR3 nucleotides read TGTGCCAGCAGTCACCGGACAGGGGTCAATCAGCCCCAGCATTTT. As protein: CASSHRTGVNQPQHF.

V usage is TRBV5-6 and J usage is TRBJ2-7; 9 bases are shared with TRBD1. From germline, CDR1 is SGHDT and CDR2 YYEEEE. This CDR3 is 18 amino acids long. With 2 bases clipped from V and 0 bases from J, the junction kept 12 bases outside the gene matches. The CDR3: CASSLIRILGQGSYEQYF. In DNA, the CDR3 is TGTGCCAGCAGCTTAATACGTATCTTGGGACAGGGCTCCTACGAGCAGTACTTC.

V is TRBV5-1 and J is TRBJ2-3; possible D gene TRBD1, 6 bases. The length of the CDR3 is 12 residues. In germline, CDR1 is SGHRS, CDR2 YFSETQ. The V end lost 4 bases, the J end lost 8 bases, and 11 bases lay between the germline ends. The CDR3 sequence is CASSPGQTTQYF. DNA of the CDR3: TGCGCCAGCAGCCCCGGACAGACTACGCAGTATTTT.

The chain recombines TRBV28 with TRBJ2-7; D unclear. This CDR3 region has 15 residues. Looked up from germline, CDR1 is MDHEN and CDR2 is SYDVKM. The ends were cut back, 4 bases at V and 3 bases at J, with 16 bases in the middle. The DNA for the CDR3 is TGTGCCAGCAGTTCCCCCCAGGTTCGGAACTACGAGCAGTACTTC. Its translation: CASSSPQVRNYEQYF.

The chain joins TRBV24-1 to TRBJ1-2, with 9 bases lining up with TRBD1. V was clipped by 4 bases and J by 3 bases; unmatched bases: 5. Germline-derived CDR1 and CDR2 are KGHDR and SFDVKD. This CDR3 contains 15 residues. CDR3 amino acids: CATSESRDRDYGYTF. CDR3 nucleotide sequence: TGTGCCACCAGTGAGAGCCGGGACAGGGACTATGGCTACACCTTC.

The rearrangement uses TRBV29-1 and TRBJ2-3; maybe TRBD1 (6 bases). The length of the CDR3 is 17 residues. V lost 0 bases and J lost 2, with 18 bases in between. Germline CDR1 reads SQVTM; CDR2 reads ANQGSEA. The CDR3 bases are TGCAGCGTTGAAGAGGTAGAGGGGGACCCGGTCACAGATACGCAGTATTTT. The encoded protein is CSVEEVEGDPVTDTQYF.

The chain links TRBV10-3 to TRBJ2-2, with 8 bases identical to TRBD1. This CDR3 spans 13 amino acids. Germline CDR1 and CDR2: ENHRY and SYGVKD. V gave up 6 bases and J gave up 4 bases; unmatched junction bases: 1. The CDR3 DNA is TGTGCCATCAGGGACAGGGCCACCGGGGAGCTGTTTTTT. This sequence encodes CAIRDRATGELFF.

This chain uses TRBV24-1 with TRBJ2-5; 7 bases map to TRBD1. Trimming at V came to 5 bases and at J to 1 base, leaving 15 bases not matched to a gene. This CDR3 comprises 18 residues. Germline V lookup: CDR1 KGHDR, CDR2 SFDVKD. CDR3: CATSVDEGGGRSQETQYF. The CDR3 DNA reads TGTGCCACCAGTGTAGATGAAGGGGGCGGTAGGTCCCAAGAGACCCAGTACTTC.

This chain joins TRBV12-3 or TRBV12-4 and TRBJ2-1; a weak D match, TRBD2 (5 bases). V lost 4 bases and J 14 bases, leaving 18 bases between the germline ends. The CDR3 runs to 13 residues. CDR3 sequence (DNA): TGTGCCAGCAGTTCGGGATCCGGGAAAGGGAAGTTCTTC. Protein: CASSSGSGKGKFF.

The V gene is TRBV5-4, the J gene TRBJ2-3, with 9 bases that match TRBD2. The CDR3 is 15 residues long. Germline V lookup: CDR1 SGHNT, CDR2 YYREEE (reference sequence). J gave up 3 bases and V 4 bases, and 6 bases lay outside the gene matches. The CDR3 loop reads CASSTRLAETDTQYF. The CDR3 DNA reads as TGTGCCAGCAGCACCCGACTAGCGGAGACAGATACGCAGTATTTT.

This rearrangement joins TRBV4-2 to TRBJ1-2; TRBD1 matches 7 bases. The CDR3 is 16 residues long. Trimming at V came to 2 bases and at J to 5 bases, leaving 11 bases not matched to a gene. Looked up from germline, CDR1 is LGHNA and CDR2 is YNFKEQ. The CDR3: CASSQYLLGTEYGYTF. The CDR3 DNA is TGTGCCAGCAGCCAATATCTCCTCGGGACAGAGTATGGCTACACCTTC.

The CDR3 DNA is TGTGCCAGTAGTATATCGGGACAGATCATGAACACTGAAGCTTTCTTT. Protein sequence: CASSISGQIMNTEAFF. The chain employs TRBV19 and TRBJ1-1; 7 bases are shared with TRBD1. CDR1 LNHDA and CDR2 SQIVND come from the germline V gene (reference sequence). The CDR3 covers 16 residues. J gave up 0 bases and V 2 bases, and 6 bases lay outside the gene matches.

CDR3 residues: CASRFTGHTVSYEQYF. The CDR3 DNA reads TGTGCAAGTCGCTTCACGGGACACACGGTCTCCTACGAGCAGTACTTC. The gene calls are TRBV12-2 and TRBJ2-7; the table names TRBD1, a call not compared with the DNA. TRBV12-2 is flagged as a pseudogene. The CDR3 contains 16 residues.